This T cell receptor beta chain is from a study of long-term antiretroviral therapy in people with HIV. Concerning this clone itself: The same CDR3 also results from other DNA sequences found in this sample.

The assay used was immunoSEQ (version v3.0), run at survey level. Produced via immunoSEQ multiplex PCR; TCRdb's table is partial and in-frame only. The sample lists around 23,000 clones, around 81% occurring once. The CDR3 spans 15 residues. CDR1 and CDR2 from the germline V gene are LNHDA and SQIVND (reference sequence). Trimming left V 3 bases short and J 2 bases short, with 11 bases between. Here the sequenced sample was unsorted PBMCs, taken at the start of antiretroviral therapy, before treatment. The genes are TRBV19 and TRBJ1-5; no reliable D call. The clonotype comes from a woman under 30 with HIV. CDR3: CASSIGLRGNQPQHF. The CDR3 DNA sequence: TGTGCCAGTAGTATTGGGCTCCGGGGCAATCAGCCCCAGCATTTT.